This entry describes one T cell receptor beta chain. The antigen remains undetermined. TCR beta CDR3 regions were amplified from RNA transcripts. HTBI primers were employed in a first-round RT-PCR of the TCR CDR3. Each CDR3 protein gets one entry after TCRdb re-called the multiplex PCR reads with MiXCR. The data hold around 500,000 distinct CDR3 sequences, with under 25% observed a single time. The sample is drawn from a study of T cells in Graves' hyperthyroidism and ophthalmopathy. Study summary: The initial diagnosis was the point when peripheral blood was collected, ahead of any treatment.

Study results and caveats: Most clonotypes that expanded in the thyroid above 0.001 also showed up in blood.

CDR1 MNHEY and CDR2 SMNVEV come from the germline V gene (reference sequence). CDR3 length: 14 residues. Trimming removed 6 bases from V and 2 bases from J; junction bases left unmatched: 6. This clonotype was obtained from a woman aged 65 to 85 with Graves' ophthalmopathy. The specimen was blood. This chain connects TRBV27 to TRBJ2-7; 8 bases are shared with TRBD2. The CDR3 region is CASSTGTSPYEQYF. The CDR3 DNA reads TGTGCCAGCAGCACCGGGACTAGTCCCTACGAGCAGTACTTC.